This TCR beta chain was sequenced for a study of cytomegalovirus exposure and HLA in healthy donors. Turning to the study itself: Out of 398 genotyped donors, roughly 83% belonged to the Caucasian-associated ancestry cluster. Study-level results: Versus the roughly 690-donor mean, an Asian-associated ancestry cluster reportedly showed fewer N-insertions in a later analysis. A highly shared variant cluster was judged a likely technical artifact. Several of the most significant clusters appeared, in a later analysis, to be linked to common viral pathogens.

For this clone: Its antigen remains unidentified.

The study ran its PCR with 60 Vbeta and 13 Jbeta primers. Profiling relied on immunoSEQ multiplex PCR, and the TCRdb table lists in-frame clones only, not all of them. The sample has approximately 160,000 clones, 68% seen once; the top ten hold roughly 1.5%. This TCR came from a man aged 50 or older in good health and CMV-seronegative. Sequencing used PBMCs.

DNA of the CDR3: TGCGCCAGCAGCCCAAGGACAGGGATGGGGTACGAGCAGTACTTC. It translates to CASSPRTGMGYEQYF. The chain uses TRBV5-1 and TRBJ2-7, with 8 bases lining up with TRBD1. The CDR3 contains 15 residues. V shed 4 bases and J 4 bases; nucleotides not matched to a gene: 10. CDR1 is SGHRS, CDR2 YFSETQ, per germline.